One and the same sample provided the 2 T cell receptor beta chains below, sequenced in a study of CD4 and CD8 cells across lung adenocarcinoma regions. MiXCR, applied by TCRdb to the PCR reads, yields one record per CDR3 protein. The sample comprises around 10,000 distinct CDR3 sequences, under 50% of which are singletons, and 30% to 40% rests with the top ten. Source material: CD8+ T cells from the margin of a lung tumor. The receptors shown here come from a male donor with lung adenocarcinoma. The CD4 and CD8 labels of this study may be unreliable.

This clonotype was detected ten times or more. The chain employs TRBV6-1 and TRBJ2-3; D ambiguous. The CDR3 spans 14 residues. V shed 7 bases and J shed 1 base, with 12 bases lying between them. From germline, CDR1 is MNHNS and CDR2 SASEGT. CDR3 loop: CASTLPTRTDTQYF. In nucleotides, the CDR3 is TGTGCCAGCACCCTACCCACACGCACAGATACGCAGTATTTT.

V usage is TRBV10-3 and J usage is TRBJ2-3; TRBD1 is a possible D gene (6 bases). CDR3 length equals 15 residues. Germline V gene sequence: CDR1 ENHRY, CDR2 SYGVKD. V dropped 9 bases and J dropped 10 bases, with 26 bases sitting between them. CDR3 region: CAMSFHPVGAGAQYF. CDR3 in DNA: TGTGCCATGAGCTTCCACCCGGTGGGGGCAGGGGCGCAGTATTTT.